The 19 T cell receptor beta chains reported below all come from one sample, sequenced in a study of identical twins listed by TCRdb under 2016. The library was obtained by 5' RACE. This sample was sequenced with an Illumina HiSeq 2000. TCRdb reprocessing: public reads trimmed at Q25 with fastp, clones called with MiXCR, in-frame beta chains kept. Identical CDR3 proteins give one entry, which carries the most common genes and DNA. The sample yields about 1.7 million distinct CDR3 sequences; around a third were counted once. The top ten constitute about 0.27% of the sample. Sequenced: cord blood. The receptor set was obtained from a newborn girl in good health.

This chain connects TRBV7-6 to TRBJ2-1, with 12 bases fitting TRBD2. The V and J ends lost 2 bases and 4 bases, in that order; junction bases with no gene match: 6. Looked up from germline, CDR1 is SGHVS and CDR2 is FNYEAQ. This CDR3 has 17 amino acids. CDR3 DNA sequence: TGTGCCAGCAGCTTAAGGGCTAGCGGGGGGGATTACAATGAGCAGTTCTTC. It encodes CASSLRASGGDYNEQFF.

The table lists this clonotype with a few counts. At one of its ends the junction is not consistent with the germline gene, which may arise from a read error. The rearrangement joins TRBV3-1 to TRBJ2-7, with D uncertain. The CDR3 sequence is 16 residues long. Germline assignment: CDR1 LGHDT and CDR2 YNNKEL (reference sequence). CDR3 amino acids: CVSSQEASSVGYEQYF. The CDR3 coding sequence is TGTGTCAGCAGCCAAGAAGCGAGCAGCGTGGGATACGAGCAGTACTTC.

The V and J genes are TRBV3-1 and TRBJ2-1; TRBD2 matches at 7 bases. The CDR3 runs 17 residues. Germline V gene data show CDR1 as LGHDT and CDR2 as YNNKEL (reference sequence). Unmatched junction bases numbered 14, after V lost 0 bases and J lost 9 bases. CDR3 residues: CASSQEGWLAVSGEQFF. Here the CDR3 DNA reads TGTGCCAGCAGCCAAGAAGGATGGCTAGCGGTAAGTGGTGAGCAGTTCTTC.

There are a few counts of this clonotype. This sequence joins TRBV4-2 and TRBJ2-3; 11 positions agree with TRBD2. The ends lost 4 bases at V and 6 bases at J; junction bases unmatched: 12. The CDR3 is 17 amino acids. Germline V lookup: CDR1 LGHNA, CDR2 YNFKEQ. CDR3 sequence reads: CASSRFPSGGILDTQYF. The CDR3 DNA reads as TGTGCCAGCAGCCGCTTTCCTAGCGGGGGGATCCTGGATACGCAGTATTTT.

For the CDR3, the DNA is TGTGCCAGCAGCCAAGGCCGGATAAATGAAAAACTGTTTTTT. The encoded protein is CASSQGRINEKLFF. The V call is TRBV4-2, the J call TRBJ1-4; D is ambiguous. The V gene lost 1 base and the J gene lost 5 bases, with 8 bases spanning the gap. CDR1 and CDR2 (germline): LGHNA, YNFKEQ. The CDR3 is 14 amino acids.

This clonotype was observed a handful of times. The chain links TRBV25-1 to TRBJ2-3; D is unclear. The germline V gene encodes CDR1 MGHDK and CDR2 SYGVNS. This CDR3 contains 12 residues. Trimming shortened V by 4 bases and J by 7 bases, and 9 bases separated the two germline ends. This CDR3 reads CASSAMTNTQYF. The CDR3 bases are TGTGCCAGCAGTGCTATGACAAATACGCAGTATTTT.

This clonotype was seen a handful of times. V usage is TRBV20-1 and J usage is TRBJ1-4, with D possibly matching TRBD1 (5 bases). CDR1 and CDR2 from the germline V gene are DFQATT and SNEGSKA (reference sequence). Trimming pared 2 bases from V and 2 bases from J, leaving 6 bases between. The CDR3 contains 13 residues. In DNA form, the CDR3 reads TGCAGTGCTAGATGGGGCACTAATGAAAAACTGTTTTTT. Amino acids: CSARWGTNEKLFF.

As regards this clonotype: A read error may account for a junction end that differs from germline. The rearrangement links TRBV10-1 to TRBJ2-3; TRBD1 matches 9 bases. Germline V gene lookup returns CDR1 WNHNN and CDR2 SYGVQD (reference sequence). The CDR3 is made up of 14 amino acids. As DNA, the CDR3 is TGCGCCAGCAGAGGACAGGGGCGGACAGATACGCGGTATTTT. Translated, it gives CASRGQGRTDTRYF.

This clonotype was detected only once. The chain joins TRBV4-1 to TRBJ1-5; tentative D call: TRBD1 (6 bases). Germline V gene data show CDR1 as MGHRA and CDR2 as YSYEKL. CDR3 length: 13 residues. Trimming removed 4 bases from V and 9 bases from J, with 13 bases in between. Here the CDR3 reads CASSRNRVGPQHF. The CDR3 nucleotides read TGCGCCAGCAGCCGAAACAGGGTTGGGCCCCAGCATTTT.

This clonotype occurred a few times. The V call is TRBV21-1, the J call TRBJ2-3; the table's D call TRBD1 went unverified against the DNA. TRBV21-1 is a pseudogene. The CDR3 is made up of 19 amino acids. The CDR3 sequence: CASSKERVTGSYSTDTQYF. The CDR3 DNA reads TGTGCCAGCAGCAAAGAGAGGGTCACAGGTTCCTATAGCACAGATACGCAGTATTTT.

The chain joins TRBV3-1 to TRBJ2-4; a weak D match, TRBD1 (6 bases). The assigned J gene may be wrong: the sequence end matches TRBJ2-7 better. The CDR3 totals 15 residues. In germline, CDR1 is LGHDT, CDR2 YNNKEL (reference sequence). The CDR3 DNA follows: TGTGCCAGCAGCCAAGTGGCAGGGGTTAACTACGAGCAGTACTTC. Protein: CASSQVAGVNYEQYF.

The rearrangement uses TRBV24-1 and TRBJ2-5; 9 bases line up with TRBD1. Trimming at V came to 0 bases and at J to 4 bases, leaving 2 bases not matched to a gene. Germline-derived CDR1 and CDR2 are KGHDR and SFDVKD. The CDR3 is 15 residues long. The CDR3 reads CATSDLTGGLETQYF. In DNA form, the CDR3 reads TGTGCCACCAGTGATTTGACAGGGGGCTTAGAGACCCAGTACTTC.

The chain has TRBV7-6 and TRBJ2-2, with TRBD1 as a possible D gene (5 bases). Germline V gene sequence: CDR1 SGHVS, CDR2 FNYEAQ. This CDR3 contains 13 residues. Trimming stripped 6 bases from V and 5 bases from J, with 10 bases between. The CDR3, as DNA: TGTGCCAGCAGGGACACTTATACCGGGGAGCTGTTTTTT. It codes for CASRDTYTGELFF.

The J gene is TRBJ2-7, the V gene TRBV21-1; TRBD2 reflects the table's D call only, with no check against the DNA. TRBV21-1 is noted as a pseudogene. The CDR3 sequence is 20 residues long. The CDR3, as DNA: TGTGCCAGCAGCAAAGCGGCAGACATACTAGCGGGGGGATACTACAATGAGCAGTACTTC. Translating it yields CASSKAADILAGGYYNEQYF.

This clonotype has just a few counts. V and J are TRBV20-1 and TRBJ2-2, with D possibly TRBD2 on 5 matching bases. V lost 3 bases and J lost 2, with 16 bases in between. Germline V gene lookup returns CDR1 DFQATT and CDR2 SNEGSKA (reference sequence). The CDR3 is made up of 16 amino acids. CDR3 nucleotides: TGCAGTGCTAGGTTGCCCGGGAATCCCAACACCGGGGAGCTGTTTTTT. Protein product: CSARLPGNPNTGELFF.

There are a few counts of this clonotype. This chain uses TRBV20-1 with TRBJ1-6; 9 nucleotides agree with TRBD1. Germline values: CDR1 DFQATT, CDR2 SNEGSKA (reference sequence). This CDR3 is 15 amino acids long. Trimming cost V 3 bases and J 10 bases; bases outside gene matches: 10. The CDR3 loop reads CSASDMTGTGSPLHF. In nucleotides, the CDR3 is TGCAGTGCTAGTGACATGACAGGGACAGGGTCACCCCTCCACTTT.

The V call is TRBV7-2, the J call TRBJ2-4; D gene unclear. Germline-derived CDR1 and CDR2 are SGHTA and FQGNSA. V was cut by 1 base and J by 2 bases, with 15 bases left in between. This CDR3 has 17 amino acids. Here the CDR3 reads CASSLVGSGRPKNIQYF. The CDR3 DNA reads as TGTGCCAGCAGCTTAGTTGGTTCCGGTCGGCCCAAAAACATTCAGTACTTC.

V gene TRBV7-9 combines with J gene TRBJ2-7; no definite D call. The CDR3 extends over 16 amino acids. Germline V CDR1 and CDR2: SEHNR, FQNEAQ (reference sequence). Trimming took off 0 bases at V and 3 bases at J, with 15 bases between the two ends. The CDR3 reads CASSLAIGLLGYEQYF. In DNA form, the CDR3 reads TGTGCCAGCAGCTTAGCGATCGGGCTATTGGGCTACGAGCAGTACTTC.

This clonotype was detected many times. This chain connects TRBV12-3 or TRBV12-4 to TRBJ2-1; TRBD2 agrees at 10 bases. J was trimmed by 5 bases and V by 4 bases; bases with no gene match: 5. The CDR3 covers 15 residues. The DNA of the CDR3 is TGTGCCAGCAGTTCCGGGACTAGCGCTCACAATGAGCAGTTCTTC. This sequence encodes CASSSGTSAHNEQFF.